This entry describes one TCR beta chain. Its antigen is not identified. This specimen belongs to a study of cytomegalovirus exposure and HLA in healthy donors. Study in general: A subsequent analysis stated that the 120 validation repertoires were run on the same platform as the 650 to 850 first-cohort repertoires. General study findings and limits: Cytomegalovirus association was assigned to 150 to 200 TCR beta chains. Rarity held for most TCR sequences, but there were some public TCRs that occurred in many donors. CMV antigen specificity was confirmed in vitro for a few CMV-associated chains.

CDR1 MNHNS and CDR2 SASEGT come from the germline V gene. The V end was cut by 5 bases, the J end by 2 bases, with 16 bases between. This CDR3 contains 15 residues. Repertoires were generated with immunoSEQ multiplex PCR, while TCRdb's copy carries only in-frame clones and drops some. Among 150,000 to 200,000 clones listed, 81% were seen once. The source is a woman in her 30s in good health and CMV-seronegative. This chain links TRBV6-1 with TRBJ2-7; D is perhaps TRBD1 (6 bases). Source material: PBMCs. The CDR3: CASSRAAGTPYEQYF. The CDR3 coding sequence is TGTGCCAGCAGTAGGGCTGCCGGGACACCCTACGAGCAGTACTTC.